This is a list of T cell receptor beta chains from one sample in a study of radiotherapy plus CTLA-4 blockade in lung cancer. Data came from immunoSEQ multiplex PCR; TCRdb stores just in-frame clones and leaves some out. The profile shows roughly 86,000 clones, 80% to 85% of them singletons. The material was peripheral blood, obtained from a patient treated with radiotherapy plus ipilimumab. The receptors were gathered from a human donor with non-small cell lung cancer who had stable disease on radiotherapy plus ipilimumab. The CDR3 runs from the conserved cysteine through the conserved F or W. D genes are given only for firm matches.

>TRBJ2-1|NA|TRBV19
TGTGCCAGTAGTCGGGACTGGTACAATGAGCAGTTCTTC
CASSRDWYNEQFF
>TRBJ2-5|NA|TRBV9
TGTGCCAGCAGCGTAGCTGGGGGACACGCCAGCCAAGAGACCCAGTACTTC
CASSVAGGHASQETQYF
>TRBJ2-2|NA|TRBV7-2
TGTGCCAGCAGCTTAGTACCCAACGCTGCCGGGGAGCTGTTTTTT
CASSLVPNAAGELFF
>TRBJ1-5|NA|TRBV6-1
TGTGCCAGCAGCCCCCCCGATCAGCCCCAGCATTTT
CASSPPDQPQHF
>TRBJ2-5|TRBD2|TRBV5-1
TGCGCCAGCACCCTTTGGGCGGGGGGGCAGGAGACCCAGTACTTC
CASTLWAGGQETQYF
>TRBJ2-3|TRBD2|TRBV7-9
TGTGCCAGCAGCCAGACTAGCGGCACAGATACGCAGTATTTT
CASSQTSGTDTQYF
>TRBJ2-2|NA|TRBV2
TGTGCCAGCAGTGCTCAAAATACGCCGAACACCGGGGAGCTGTTTTTT
CASSAQNTPNTGELFF
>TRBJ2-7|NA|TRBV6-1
TGTGCCAGCAGTGAATCAGGCCTTCTGCCAGCGGAGGAGCAGTACTTC
CASSESGLLPAEEQYF
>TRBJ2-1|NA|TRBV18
TGTGCCAGCTCACCGACGAACGGGATCAACAATGAGCAGTTCTTC
CASSPTNGINNEQFF
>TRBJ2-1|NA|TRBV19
TGTGCCAGTAGTACGTCCAGGGCTAGAGAGCAGTTCTTC
CASSTSRAREQFF
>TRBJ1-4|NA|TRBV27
TGTGCCAGCAGTTTAGAGGTGGGGTCTAATGAAAAACTGTTTTTT
CASSLEVGSNEKLFF